The rows below give T cell receptor beta chains drawn from one sample of a study of OX40 agonist ivuxolimab in advanced cancers. Repertoires were generated with immunoSEQ multiplex PCR, while TCRdb's copy carries only in-frame clones and drops some. This sample carries roughly 92,000 clones, more than 90% of them seen once, and the ten largest clones take about 3.6%. Sequenced here: CD4+ or CD8+ T cells sorted from blood, sampled in a trial of the OX40 agonist ivuxolimab. These receptors were taken from an adult with an advanced solid tumor such as melanoma, head and neck, liver or kidney cancer. Both conserved end residues are trimmed from each CDR3.

V: TRBV19
CDR3: ASEGRGRNYGYT

V: TRBV5-1
CDR3: ASTPGQKTYEQY

V: TRBV19
CDR3: ATAPGGNQPQH

V: TRBV2
CDR3: ASSEAGSPYGYT

V: TRBV19
CDR3: ASTTDSYQPQH

V: TRBV4-3
CDR3: ASSQDPEDVVINEKLF

V: TRBV5-6
CDR3: ASSNGDREQF

V: TRBV28
CDR3: ASRTAGRAKNIQY

V: TRBV15
CDR3: ATSRDRGGPYGYT

V: TRBV28
CDR3: ASSPRGGSGNTIY

V: TRBV4-1
CDR3: ASSPTAQGFYEQY

V: TRBV29-1
CDR3: SVENQGEGYEQY

V: TRBV5-4
CDR3: ASSLFVLPASSYNEQF

V: TRBV27
CDR3: ASSGYGGNQPQH

V: TRBV4-3
CDR3: ASSQGVTGGYEQY

V: TRBV27
CDR3: ASSLTVTDTQY

V: TRBV19
CDR3: ASSQSSGNTIY

V: TRBV2
CDR3: ASRKSQRGGAETQY

V: TRBV5-6
CDR3: ASSLWGETQY

V: TRBV19
CDR3: ASLGGRTEAF

V: TRBV10-2
CDR3: ASSEYNEQF

V: TRBV6-1
CDR3: ASSEWEAYEQY

V: TRBV2
CDR3: ASLGTSSYEQY

V: TRBV7-9
CDR3: ASSPGTEFNSPLH

V: TRBV7-8
CDR3: ASSSLDPTTNEKLF

V: TRBV27
CDR3: ASSLSGTANTEAF

V: TRBV30
CDR3: AWSPLGTGELF

V: TRBV19
CDR3: ASSIAGHFNEQF

V: TRBV6-5
CDR3: ASSYRRGGTEAF

V: TRBV7-8
CDR3: ASSLSRADEQF

V: TRBV6-5
CDR3: ASSPRQDSNQPQH

V: TRBV6-6
CDR3: ASTGSHYGYT

V: TRBV2
CDR3: ASRGTGASWSNQPQH

V: TRBV28
CDR3: ASSFSGGANNEQF

V: TRBV5-5
CDR3: ASLGHPDYEQY